This TCR beta chain stems from a study of blood T cell repertoires in COVID-19. Study background: Whether acute or convalescent, the COVID-19 samples came from the United States, Italy and Spain. Nucleic acid was either cDNA or gDNA, and it came from T cells, B-cell-depleted T cells, or PBMCs.

The V gene's germline CDR1 is LGHNA and CDR2 YNFKEQ. The CDR3 contains 14 residues. V lost 2 bases to trimming and J lost 10 bases, with 18 bases between them. In the authors' workflow: Reference gene primers were amplified, and this amplification served to estimate nucleated cell counts. Profiling relied on immunoSEQ multiplex PCR, and the TCRdb table lists in-frame clones only, not all of them. V, J and clone size derive from that table, while D and trimming were established from the DNA sequence. The data contain 100,000 or so clones, 85% of them singletons. Sequenced sample: peripheral blood. J is TRBJ2-7 and V is TRBV4-2, with D possibly TRBD1 on 5 matching bases. This receptor was identified in a man in his sixties with acute or convalescent COVID-19. In DNA form, the CDR3 reads TGTGCCAGCAGCCAAACCCGAGCCGGACAAAGTCAGTACTTC. Its translation is CASSQTRAGQSQYF.